Listed below are T cell receptor beta chains from one sample, sequenced in a study of graft-versus-host responses after intestinal transplantation. What these receptors recognize is not known. Using immunoSEQ multiplex PCR, the repertoire was profiled, and TCRdb retains in-frame clones only, with some absent. The data hold about 120,000 clones, with roughly 95% observed a single time. The sequencing used unstimulated CD8+ T cells sorted from spleen or lymph node cells, collected before intestinal transplant. The receptors were gathered from a human donor who received an intestinal transplant. The CDR3 runs from the conserved cysteine through the conserved F or W. The D gene is left open where the match is weak. Clone size is shown for a subset of rows, as once, few, many or a class of expanded clone.

d_call cdr3_length j_call v_call clone_size cdr3_nt cdr3_aa
TRBD1 14 TRBJ2-7 TRBV5-6 NA TGTGCCAGCAGCTTTGGGGACAGGGGACATGAGCAGTACTTC CASSFGDRGHEQYF
TRBD2 16 TRBJ2-7 TRBV27 NA TGTGCCAGCAGTTTATCGATTGGCGGGAGCTCCTACGAGCAGTACTTC CASSLSIGGSSYEQYF
NA 13 TRBJ2-7 TRBV4-1 NA TGCGCCAGCAGCTTCAAACAGGGCTACGAGCAGTACTTC CASSFKQGYEQYF
NA 16 TRBJ2-6 TRBV5-1 NA TGCGCCAGCAGCCCGGACGGCATCTCGGGGGCCAACGTCCTGACTTTC CASSPDGISGANVLTF
NA 14 TRBJ1-5 TRBV28 once TGTGCCAGCAGTTTACCGATGACGAGACAGCCCCAGCATTTT CASSLPMTRQPQHF
NA 16 TRBJ2-7 TRBV28 once TGTGCCAGCAGTTCCCCCAGGGAGCGGCTACTCTACGAGCAGTACTTC CASSSPRERLLYEQYF
NA 15 TRBJ2-7 TRBV27 NA TGTGCCAGCAGTTTACTCATAGGAGATTCCTACGAGCAGTACTTC CASSLLIGDSYEQYF
TRBD2 16 TRBJ2-7 TRBV4-2 NA TGTGCCAGCAGCCAAGGGGGCGGGAGCCCCACCCGCGAGCAGTACTTC CASSQGGGSPTREQYF
NA 13 TRBJ1-4 TRBV11-2 NA TGTGCCAGCAGCGGGAATCCTAATGAAAAACTGTTTTTT CASSGNPNEKLFF
TRBD1 13 TRBJ1-1 TRBV4-1 NA TGCGCCAGCAGGGTTACAGGGGGGACTGAAGCTTTCTTT CASRVTGGTEAFF
TRBD1 14 TRBJ2-7 TRBV6-5 few TGTGCCAGCAGTTACGGGACAGGGGCCTACGAGCAGTACTTC CASSYGTGAYEQYF
NA 14 TRBJ2-1 TRBV4-1 NA TGCGCCAGCAGCCAAGAGACCTTAGCGGACGACCAGTTCTTC CASSQETLADDQFF
NA 15 TRBJ2-7 TRBV13 NA TGTGCCAGCAGCTCGACTCAGGGCATCTCCTACGAGCAGTACTTC CASSSTQGISYEQYF
NA 13 TRBJ2-7 TRBV10-1 NA TGCGCCAGCAGTGGAGGGGTGAGCTACGAGCAGTACTTC CASSGGVSYEQYF
TRBD2 15 TRBJ2-1 TRBV19 NA TGTGCCAGTGCGGGACTAGCGGGACGTTACAATGAGCAGTTCTTC CASAGLAGRYNEQFF
TRBD1 15 TRBJ1-1 TRBV27 NA TGTGCCAGCAGTGACAGGGGGCGGATGAACACTGAAGCTTTCTTT CASSDRGRMNTEAFF
TRBD1 16 TRBJ2-1 TRBV5-4 NA TGTGCCAGCAGCCAGGTCCGGACAGGGGCTAACAATGAGCAGTTCTTC CASSQVRTGANNEQFF
NA 13 TRBJ1-1 TRBV6-5 NA TGTGCCAGCAGTTACTCGCCTAAAACTGAAGCTTTCTTT CASSYSPKTEAFF
NA 15 TRBJ1-5 TRBV19 NA TGTGCCTCTCTAGAGGGCGGGTATAGCAATCAGCCCCAGCATTTT CASLEGGYSNQPQHF
NA 16 TRBJ2-1 TRBV7-9 NA TGTGCCAGCAGCTTTCTGGGACTGGTCTCCTACAATGAGCAGTTCTTC CASSFLGLVSYNEQFF
NA 15 TRBJ1-5 TRBV4-2 NA TGTGCCAGCAGCCAAGACCCCCGATGGGATCAGCCCCAGCATTTT CASSQDPRWDQPQHF
NA 14 TRBJ2-7 TRBV11-2 NA TGTGCCAGCAGCTTAACGTCCGGGGCTCACGAGCAGTACTTC CASSLTSGAHEQYF
NA 15 TRBJ2-7 TRBV4-3 NA TGCGCCAGCAGCCAAGGGCAGGGGCCACCCTACGAGCAGTACTTC CASSQGQGPPYEQYF
NA 14 TRBJ2-1 TRBV7-8 NA TGTGCCAGCAGCTTAGGCCGGGAAGGGGATGAGCAGTTCTTC CASSLGREGDEQFF
TRBD1 16 TRBJ2-7 TRBV12-5 NA TGTGCTAGTGCCGACACTACAGGGGGCCCTTTTTACGAGCAGTACTTC CASADTTGGPFYEQYF
NA 18 TRBJ2-5 TRBV4-1 NA TGCGCCAGCAGCCAAGCCTCCCCCAGGGAAATGCTAGAAGAGACCCAGTACTTC CASSQASPREMLEETQYF
NA 13 TRBJ2-1 TRBV10-3 NA TGTGCCATCAGTGTTACGAAGGTCAATGAGCAGTTCTTC CAISVTKVNEQFF
NA 13 TRBJ2-7 TRBV5-6 once TGTGCCAGCAGCTTGGGGACCACTTACGAGCAGTACTTC CASSLGTTYEQYF
NA 17 TRBJ2-6 TRBV9 NA TGTGCCAGCAGCGTGTGGACAGAGAGTGGTGGGGTCAACGTCCTGACTTTC CASSVWTESGGVNVLTF
TRBD1 13 TRBJ2-4 TRBV5-1 NA TGCGCCAGCAGCATCGGACAGGGAAACATTCAGTACTTC CASSIGQGNIQYF
NA 13 TRBJ1-2 TRBV29-1 once TGCAGCGTTGAAAGTGGGACTGGACTTGGCTACACCTTC CSVESGTGLGYTF
TRBD1 16 TRBJ2-5 TRBV6-7 once TGTGCCAGCAACACCGGGACAGGGACGATAAAAGAGACCCAGTACTTC CASNTGTGTIKETQYF
TRBD1 18 TRBJ2-3 TRBV28 NA TGTGCCAGCAGTTTATATATCCTTCCGGGACAGGGGGAAGATACGCAGTATTTT CASSLYILPGQGEDTQYF
TRBD1 15 TRBJ2-7 TRBV4-3 few TGCGCCAGCAGCCAGGAACCGGGACAGGGCTACGAGCAGTACTTC CASSQEPGQGYEQYF
TRBD1 14 TRBJ2-7 TRBV9 NA TGTGCCAGCAGCCCCCTGGGACAGTCCTACGAGCAGTACTTC CASSPLGQSYEQYF
TRBD1 17 TRBJ1-5 TRBV19 NA TGTGCCAGTAGTATTGAGAAGGGACAGGTTGGCAATCAGCCCCAGCATTTT CASSIEKGQVGNQPQHF
NA 16 TRBJ2-5 TRBV7-2 NA TGTGCCAGCAGCCAAGGCTCCTGGGAGCGGCAAGAGACCCAGTACTTC CASSQGSWERQETQYF
TRBD1 17 TRBJ2-1 TRBV28 NA TGTGCCAGCAGTTTAGGGACAGGGGAAGGCTCCTACAATGAGCAGTTCTTC CASSLGTGEGSYNEQFF
NA 13 TRBJ2-3 TRBV21-1 NA TGTGCCAGCAGCCCTCCTCACTATGGACAGCAGTATTTT CASSPPHYGQQYF
TRBD1 14 TRBJ2-7 TRBV27 NA TGTGCCAGCAGTTTTGGGACAGGGGGCTACGAGCAGTACTTC CASSFGTGGYEQYF
NA 16 TRBJ2-7 TRBV4-2 NA TGTGCCAGCAGCCAAGAGTTTTGGCTAGGGGGGTACGAGCAGTACTTC CASSQEFWLGGYEQYF
TRBD1 15 TRBJ1-1 TRBV6-6 NA TGTGCCAGCAGTTTCAGGGACAGGGGGAACACTGAAGCTTTCTTT CASSFRDRGNTEAFF
NA 17 TRBJ2-1 TRBV4-1 NA TGCGCCAGCAGCCAAGATGAACCAGCGGTGGTCTACAATGAGCAGTTCTTC CASSQDEPAVVYNEQFF